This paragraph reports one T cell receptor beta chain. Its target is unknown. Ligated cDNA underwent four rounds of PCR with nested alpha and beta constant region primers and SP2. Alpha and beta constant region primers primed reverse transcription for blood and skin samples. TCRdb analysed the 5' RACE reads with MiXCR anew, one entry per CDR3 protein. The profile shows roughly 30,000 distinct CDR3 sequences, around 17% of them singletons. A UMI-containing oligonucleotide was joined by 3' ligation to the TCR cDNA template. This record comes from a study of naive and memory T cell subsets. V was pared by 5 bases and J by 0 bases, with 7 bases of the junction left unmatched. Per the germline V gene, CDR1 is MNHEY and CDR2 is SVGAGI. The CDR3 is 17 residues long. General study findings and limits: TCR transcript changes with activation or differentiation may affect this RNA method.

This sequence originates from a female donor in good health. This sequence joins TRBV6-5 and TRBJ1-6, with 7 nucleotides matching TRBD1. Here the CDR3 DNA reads TGTGCCAGCAGTCGGACAGGACAAGGCTCCTATAATTCACCCCTCCACTTT. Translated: CASSRTGQGSYNSPLHF.